This record looks at one TCR beta chain sequence and its context. A multiplex PCR was run with 60 Vbeta primers and 13 Jbeta primers. TCRdb's table, derived via immunoSEQ multiplex PCR, lists solely in-frame clones and lacks some. Of 150,000 to 200,000 clones listed, around 73% are singletons. The data were taken from a study of cytomegalovirus exposure and HLA in healthy donors. This CDR3 spans 13 amino acids. Germline V gives CDR1 SNHLY, CDR2 FYNNEI. The V and J ends lost 2 bases and 2 bases respectively, with 6 bases between them. The chain joins TRBV2 to TRBJ2-5; D not certain. This sequence was found in a woman between 18 and 29 years old in good health and CMV-seropositive. Sample: PBMCs. The CDR3 DNA reads as TGTGCCAGCAGTGAATCGGTACAAGAGACCCAGTACTTC. This translates into CASSESVQETQYF.